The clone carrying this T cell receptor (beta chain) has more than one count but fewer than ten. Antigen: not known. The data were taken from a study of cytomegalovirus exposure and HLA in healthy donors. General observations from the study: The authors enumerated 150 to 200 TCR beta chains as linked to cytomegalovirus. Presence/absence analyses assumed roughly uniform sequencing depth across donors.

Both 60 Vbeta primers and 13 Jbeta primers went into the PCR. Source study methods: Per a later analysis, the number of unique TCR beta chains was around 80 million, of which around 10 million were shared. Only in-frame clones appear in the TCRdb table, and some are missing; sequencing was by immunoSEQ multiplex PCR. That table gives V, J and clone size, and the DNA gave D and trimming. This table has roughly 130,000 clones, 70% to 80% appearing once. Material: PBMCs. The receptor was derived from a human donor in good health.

For the CDR3, the DNA is TGTGCCAGCAGCCCCTTGACAGGCGGCCCTGGGCAGTTCTTC. Encoded protein: CASSPLTGGPGQFF. The V and J genes are TRBV7-9 and TRBJ2-1; perhaps TRBD1 as D (6 bases). V gave up 5 bases and J gave up 12 bases, with 20 bases separating them. The germline gives CDR1 SEHNR, CDR2 FQNEAQ (reference sequence). CDR3 size: 14 residues.